One and the same sample provided the 23 T cell receptor beta chains below, sequenced in a study of T cells after yellow fever vaccination. MiXCR, run by TCRdb on the 5' RACE reads, gives a single entry per CDR3 protein. The table records 46,000 or so distinct CDR3 sequences, roughly 6.4% of them present only once. The sample consisted of PBMCs, either bulk or a sorted T-cell subset (CD4+, CD8+, memory, or dextramer-sorted; not recorded which), taken 45 days after the yellow fever booster vaccination. Receptors were obtained from a man aged 25-40 years who received the YFV17D yellow fever vaccine.

J is TRBJ2-1 and V is TRBV7-3; D uncertain. V lost 0 bases and J lost 3, with 9 bases in between. The CDR3 covers 15 residues. Germline CDR1 reads SGHTA; CDR2 reads FQGTGA. The CDR3 DNA sequence: TGTGCCAGCAGCTTAACTACCGGGTACTACAATGAGCAGTTCTTC. Amino acids: CASSLTTGYYNEQFF.

The chain couples TRBV7-2 to TRBJ2-3; the D gene is possibly TRBD2 (6 bases). The germline V and J ends were trimmed by 6 bases and 5 bases, with 9 bases remaining between them. This CDR3 spans 12 amino acids. CDR1 and CDR2 from the germline V gene are SGHTA and FQGNSA. In DNA, the CDR3 is TGTGCCAGCAGGACTAGGGGAGATACGCAGTATTTT. Its translation: CASRTRGDTQYF.

This sequence joins TRBV30 and TRBJ1-3; no definite D call. This CDR3 contains 13 residues. The V gene's germline CDR1 is GTSNPN and CDR2 SVGIG (reference sequence). The germline V and J ends were trimmed by 2 bases and 0 bases, with 5 bases remaining between them. In DNA form, the CDR3 reads TGTGCCTGGAGTCCCGGCTCTGGAAACACCATATATTTT. This codes for CAWSPGSGNTIYF.

This clonotype was recorded at least ten times. V is TRBV10-3 and J is TRBJ1-5; a weak D match, TRBD1 (6 bases). Germline V gives CDR1 ENHRY, CDR2 SYGVKD. V dropped 5 bases and J dropped 0 bases, with 11 bases sitting between them. The CDR3 totals 15 residues. CDR3 sequence: CAISRDKYSNQPQHF. The CDR3, as DNA: TGTGCCATCAGTCGGGACAAGTATAGCAATCAGCCCCAGCATTTT.

CDR3 DNA: TGTGCCAGCAGCTTAGTAAACGAGCAGTACTTC. It encodes CASSLVNEQYF. The chain is built from TRBV7-8 and TRBJ2-7; D not certain. Germline lookup yields CDR1 SGHVS and CDR2 FQNEAQ. CDR3 length: 11 amino acids. V was clipped by 1 base and J by 5 bases, with 3 bases between them.

This clonotype was picked up many times. This CDR3 reads CASSPPLSGEQYF. The CDR3 DNA reads as TGTGCCAGCTCACCACCTCTGAGCGGAGAGCAGTACTTC. V and J are TRBV18 and TRBJ2-7, with a tentative D call TRBD2 (5 bases). Trimming pared 0 bases from V and 7 bases from J, leaving 10 bases between. Germline V CDR1 and CDR2: KGHSH, LQKENI. The CDR3 has 13 residues.

This clonotype was detected ten times or more. The V and J genes are TRBV20-1 and TRBJ2-3; D possibly corresponds to TRBD2 (5 bases). The CDR3 consists of 13 residues. Trimming removed 7 bases at V and 1 base at J, with 12 bases between. Germline-derived CDR1 and CDR2 are DFQATT and SNEGSKA (reference sequence). The CDR3 region is CSVQDGGTDTQYF. In DNA form, the CDR3 reads TGCAGTGTTCAGGACGGGGGCACAGATACGCAGTATTTT.

Only a few counts were recorded for this clonotype. This chain connects TRBV30 to TRBJ1-4, with D uncertain. The germline V gene encodes CDR1 GTSNPN and CDR2 SVGIG (reference sequence). V was pared by 1 base and J by 6 bases, with 12 bases between. This CDR3 is 14 amino acids long. CDR3 nucleotides: TGTGCCTGGAGTGAGCGCGGACTCTATGAAAAACTGTTTTTT. Translation: CAWSERGLYEKLFF.

This clonotype was recorded at least ten times. This chain links TRBV5-1 with TRBJ2-2; D is unresolved. Germline V gives CDR1 SGHRS, CDR2 YFSETQ. CDR3 length equals 14 residues. V lost 7 bases, J lost 6 bases, and 16 bases lay in between. This CDR3 is CASGPRSDSGELFF. The CDR3 nucleotides read TGCGCCAGCGGACCTCGTAGTGATTCCGGGGAGCTGTTTTTT.

This clonotype showed up many times. The chain couples TRBV7-2 to TRBJ2-2; D ambiguous. This CDR3 comprises 14 residues. Trimming left V 3 bases short and J 3 bases short, with 8 bases between. The germline V gene encodes CDR1 SGHTA and CDR2 FQGNSA. The CDR3 nucleotides read TGTGCCAGCAGCTTGGTCAGGTACACCGGGGAGCTGTTTTTT. This gives the protein CASSLVRYTGELFF.

This clonotype came up many times. The rearrangement joins TRBV15 to TRBJ2-3; D unresolved. The germline gives CDR1 LNHNV, CDR2 YYDKDF (reference sequence). This CDR3 has 13 residues. V lost 5 bases and J 4 bases, leaving 10 bases between the germline ends. The CDR3 region has the DNA TGTGCCACCAGCCGTTCCGTTGCAGATACGCAGTATTTT. This encodes CATSRSVADTQYF.

This clonotype showed up many times. V is TRBV5-6 and J is TRBJ2-1; tentatively, D is TRBD1 or TRBD2 (6 bases each). CDR3 size: 15 residues. Germline values: CDR1 SGHDT, CDR2 YYEEEE. Trimming cost V 1 base and J 4 bases, with 12 bases left between them. CDR3 sequence reads: CASSLRQGTYNEQFF. Here the CDR3 DNA reads TGTGCCAGCAGCTTGCGGCAGGGGACTTACAATGAGCAGTTCTTC.

V and J are TRBV14 and TRBJ2-3; 7 positions agree with TRBD2. This CDR3 comprises 15 residues. CDR1 and CDR2 from the germline V gene are SGHDN and FVKESK. V shed 3 bases and J 6 bases; nucleotides not matched to a gene: 9. The CDR3: CASSHPSGGGDTQYF. The CDR3 DNA reads as TGTGCCAGCAGCCATCCCTCGGGAGGTGGTGATACGCAGTATTTT.

This clonotype was found many times. V and J are TRBV5-4 and TRBJ2-3, with 10 nucleotides matching TRBD2. The CDR3 length is 15 residues. Per germline, CDR1 SGHNT and CDR2 YYREEE (reference sequence). V was pared by 2 bases and J by 4 bases, with 4 bases of the junction left unmatched. The CDR3 spells CASSFQAGGPDTQYF. CDR3 sequence (DNA): TGTGCCAGCAGCTTTCAAGCGGGAGGGCCAGATACGCAGTATTTT.

The chain uses TRBV7-8 and TRBJ2-1; D is possibly TRBD2 (6 bases). Germline V lookup: CDR1 SGHVS, CDR2 FQNEAQ. There are 15 residues in the CDR3. V was cut by 4 bases and J by 2 bases, with 12 bases left in between. DNA for the CDR3: TGTGCCAGCAGCTCCCGACTAGTCACCTACAATGAGCAGTTCTTC. As protein: CASSSRLVTYNEQFF.

This clonotype has at least ten counts. The chain is built from TRBV20-1 and TRBJ2-2; D is possibly TRBD2 (6 bases). This CDR3 is built from 15 residues. Trimming took 0 bases from V and 6 from J, leaving 14 bases between them. Per the germline V gene, CDR1 is DFQATT and CDR2 is SNEGSKA (reference sequence). The CDR3 loop is CSARETQLASGELFF. The CDR3 DNA reads as TGCAGTGCTAGAGAGACCCAACTAGCCTCCGGGGAGCTGTTTTTT.

The chain has TRBV5-4 and TRBJ2-7; no firm D call. There are 13 residues in the CDR3. Trimming stripped 4 bases from V and 9 bases from J, with 17 bases between. CDR1 and CDR2 (germline): SGHNT, YYREEE (reference sequence). CDR3 coding DNA: TGTGCCAGCAGCGTAGATCTAGAGCCGGCGCAGTACTTC. Protein product: CASSVDLEPAQYF.

This clonotype was seen ten or more times. The chain combines TRBV18 with TRBJ2-4, with 7 bases that match TRBD1. Germline loops: CDR1 KGHSH, CDR2 LQKENI. The CDR3 consists of 14 residues. Trimming took 4 bases from V and 6 from J; bases not matched to a gene: 6. The CDR3 sequence: CASSQDRELNIQYF. The CDR3 DNA reads TGTGCCAGCTCACAAGACAGGGAATTAAACATTCAGTACTTC.

This clonotype was detected ten times or more. A junction end diverges from the germline sequence, so it may reflect a read error. This chain uses TRBV12-3 or TRBV12-4 with TRBJ2-2; D might be TRBD1 (6 bases). There are 12 residues in the CDR3. The CDR3 sequence: CAGRGNTGELFF. The CDR3 DNA follows: TGTGCCGGCAGGGGTAACACCGGGGAGCTGTTTTTT.

The sample holds many counts of this clonotype. The genes are TRBV3-1 and TRBJ1-2, with 7 positions matching TRBD1. Trimming took 4 bases from V and 5 from J; bases not matched to a gene: 7. The CDR3 is 14 amino acids. Germline CDR1 and CDR2: LGHDT and YNNKEL (reference sequence). The CDR3 bases are TGTGCCAGCAGCCGACAGGGCGCGGGATATGGCTACACCTTC. Protein: CASSRQGAGYGYTF. The variable domain in full, completed from reference TRBV3-1 and TRBJ1-2, reads DTAVSQTPKYLVTQMGNDKSIKCEQNLGHDTMYWYKQDSKKFLKIMFSYNNKELIINETVPNRFSPKSPDKAHLNLHINSLELGDSAVYFCASSRQGAGYGYTFGSGTRLTVV.

The sample holds many counts of this clonotype. This sequence joins TRBV6-5 and TRBJ1-4, with 7 bases fitting TRBD1. Trimming cost V 0 bases and J 8 bases; bases outside gene matches: 9. The CDR3 loop spans 16 amino acids. Germline V gene sequence: CDR1 MNHEY, CDR2 SVGAGI. CDR3 DNA: TGTGCCAGCAGTTACTCGAGGAGGGGGCCTAGGGAAAAACTGTTTTTT. It translates to CASSYSRRGPREKLFF.

This clonotype showed up just a few times. The rearrangement joins TRBV7-2 to TRBJ2-7; D gene ambiguous. Germline assignment: CDR1 SGHTA and CDR2 FQGNSA. Deletions cut 0 bases from V and 0 bases from J, with 6 bases between. This CDR3 contains 14 residues. The CDR3 protein is CASSLAPSSYEQYF. The CDR3 coding sequence is TGTGCCAGCAGCTTAGCGCCGAGCTCCTACGAGCAGTACTTC.

This chain uses TRBV5-5 with TRBJ2-1; D is unclear. V was trimmed by 0 bases and J by 4 bases, leaving 11 bases between them. Germline values: CDR1 SGHKS, CDR2 YYEKEE (reference sequence). The length of the CDR3 is 15 residues. For the CDR3, the DNA is TGTGCCAGCAGCTTGGGACCTATGGAATACAATGAGCAGTTCTTC. It encodes CASSLGPMEYNEQFF.